The clone carrying this T cell receptor beta chain was detected only once. There are 19 residues in the CDR3. The data are from a study of blood T cell repertoires in COVID-19. The wider study: Nucleic acid was either cDNA or gDNA, and it came from T cells, B-cell-depleted T cells, or PBMCs.

Those enrolled, adults aged roughly 18 to 95 years, came from about two dozen US areas. Self-reported history from a screening survey and questionnaire set each donor's cohort. In the study's own analysis: Counts of nucleated cells, estimated from reference gene primer amplification, were obtained. Libraries were prepared by immunoSEQ multiplex PCR; TCRdb keeps only in-frame clonotypes and omits some of them. V and J calls and clone size are as listed in that table; D and trimming were resolved from the DNA. The top ten clones hold approximately 2% of a sample with under 500,000 clones, 70% to 90% of them seen once.

This chain links TRBV21-1 with TRBJ2-5; TRBD2 is the table's D call, not checked against the DNA. TRBV21-1 is a recognized pseudogene. The sequenced sample consisted of PBMCs or T cells enriched from blood (not recorded which). The sequence was obtained from a woman aged 18-29 years with acute COVID-19. The CDR3 loop reads CASSNPGRRRGPRGETQYF. In DNA form, the CDR3 reads TGTGCCAGCAGCAATCCCGGTCGTCGGCGGGGGCCTAGGGGGGAGACCCAGTACTTC.